There are a few counts of the clone carrying this TCR beta chain. This CDR3 is 15 amino acids long. The germline V gene encodes CDR1 SGDLS and CDR2 YYNGEE. The V and J ends lost 0 bases and 2 bases respectively, with 12 bases between them. The CDR3 regions of TCR beta were amplified from RNA transcripts. RT-PCR in the first round (using the HTBI primer set) targeted the TCR CDR3. TCRdb reanalysed the multiplex PCR reads using MiXCR and keeps one entry per CDR3 protein. The sample consists of some 250,000 distinct CDR3 sequences, 13% to 15% of them appearing once. The data were obtained in a study of T cells in Graves' hyperthyroidism and ophthalmopathy. Study at large: Peripheral blood sampling occurred at initial diagnosis, before any treatment.

The PBMCs were sourced from fresh peripheral blood (about 9.7 ml). The chain couples TRBV9 to TRBJ2-7, with D perhaps TRBD1 or TRBD2 (5 bases each). The sequence was obtained from a woman in her forties or fifties with Graves' hyperthyroidism that later progressed to Graves' ophthalmopathy. The sample was blood. In nucleotides, the CDR3 is TGTGCCAGCAGCGTAGGGGGACCCACGACCTACGAGCAGTACTTC. Amino acids: CASSVGGPTTYEQYF.